This TCR beta chain was captured by sequencing in a study of T-cell reconstitution after alpha-beta-depleted transplantation in children. Molecular barcoding with unique molecular identifiers was used for the TCRbeta library. TCRdb reprocessed the PCR reads via MiXCR and lists one record per CDR3 protein. The data show hundreds of thousands of distinct CDR3 sequences, about an eighth seen once. CDR3 length equals 15 residues. V was shortened by 2 bases and J by 3 bases, with 11 bases between the two germline ends. CDR1 is MNHEY and CDR2 is SVGEGT in the germline V gene. Notes on the study in general: Some patients' high day-60 TCRbeta diversity was traced to surviving recipient T cells and thymic progenitors. Newly made T cells mostly supplied T-cell counts and diversity one year after transplant.

In the case of this clonotype: Its target is not known.

The source is a male patient between 10 and 17 years old who had a stem cell transplant for acute myeloid leukemia, so the T cells may come from the graft donor. The material sequenced was PBMCs, mostly from graft donor cells, taken 360 days after TCRalphabeta/CD19-depleted stem cell transplant. The chain uses TRBV6-2 or TRBV6-3 and TRBJ2-1, with D possibly matching TRBD1 (5 bases). CDR3: CASSYLVRVYNEQFF. Written as DNA, the CDR3 is TGTGCCAGCAGTTACCTTGTCAGGGTCTACAATGAGCAGTTCTTC.